The clone carrying this T cell receptor (beta chain) was seen repeatedly, ten times or more. Antigen: not known. From RNA transcripts, TCR beta CDR3 regions were amplified. Primed by the HTBI set, a first-round RT-PCR was run on the TCR CDR3. TCRdb called the multiplex PCR reads again in MiXCR, with one record for every CDR3 protein. The repertoire holds fewer than 700,000 distinct CDR3 sequences, with roughly 16% as singletons. This sample is drawn from a study of T cells in Graves' hyperthyroidism and ophthalmopathy. Findings of the study overall: A median around six months before onset, the model predicted ophthalmopathy. Also found in blood were most expanded thyroid clonotypes above 0.001.

Each patient was aged 18 to 65 and had newly diagnosed hyperthyroidism of under 2 months' duration. Orbital computed tomography and thyroid ultrasound, together with serum TRAb and thyroxine and clinical symptoms, were used for diagnoses. This TCR was sampled from a woman aged 30 to 39 with Graves' hyperthyroidism. Specimen: blood.

The CDR3 spells CATSDPTGGRTDTQYF. CDR3 DNA sequence: TGTGCCACCAGTGATCCGACAGGGGGTCGCACAGATACGCAGTATTTT. This chain joins TRBV24-1 and TRBJ2-3, with 9 bases that match TRBD1. The CDR3 is made up of 16 amino acids. The junction had 4 bases not matched to a gene; V was cut back by 3 bases and J by 1 base. Germline loops: CDR1 KGHDR, CDR2 SFDVKD.